The entry below describes one T cell receptor (beta chain). This record comes from a study of PD-1 blockade in classical Hodgkin lymphoma. Produced via immunoSEQ multiplex PCR; TCRdb's table is partial and in-frame only. Of under 20,000 clones listed, about two thirds are singletons. The germline gives CDR1 MDHEN, CDR2 SYDVKM. V shed 5 bases, J shed 5 bases, and the junction held 13 bases outside the gene matches. The CDR3 is made up of 18 amino acids. Every patient experienced relapse after autologous stem cell transplantation, and brentuximab vedotin exposure varied. The TCR sequence derives from a human donor with classical Hodgkin lymphoma. This chain uses TRBV28 with TRBJ2-7; 15 bases fit TRBD2. The sample was peripheral blood mononuclear cells (PBMCs), taken before the second cycle of nivolumab. CDR3 region: CASSQTGLAGGPLDEQYF. The CDR3 coding sequence is TGTGCCAGCAGTCAGACAGGACTAGCGGGAGGGCCTCTGGACGAGCAGTACTTC.